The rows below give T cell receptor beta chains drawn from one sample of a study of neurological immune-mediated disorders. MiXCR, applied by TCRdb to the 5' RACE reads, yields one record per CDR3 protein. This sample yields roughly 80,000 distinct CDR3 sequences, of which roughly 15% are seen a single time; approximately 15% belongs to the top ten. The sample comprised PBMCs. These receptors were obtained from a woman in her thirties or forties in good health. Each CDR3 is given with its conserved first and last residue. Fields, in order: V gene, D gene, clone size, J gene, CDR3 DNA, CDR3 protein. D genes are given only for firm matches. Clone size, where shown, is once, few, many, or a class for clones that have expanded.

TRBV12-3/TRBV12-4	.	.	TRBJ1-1	TGTGCCAGCAGTTTCTATTTGGACAGTGGTAGAAACACTGAAGCTTTCTTT	CASSFYLDSGRNTEAFF
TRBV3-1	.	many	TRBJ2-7	TGTGCCAGCAGCCAAGAAGGCCCCCGCGTCGACTACGAGCAGTACTTC	CASSQEGPRVDYEQYF
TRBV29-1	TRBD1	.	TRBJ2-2	TGCAGCGTCAGACAGGGGGCTGGCTGGGAGCTGTTTTTT	CSVRQGAGWELFF
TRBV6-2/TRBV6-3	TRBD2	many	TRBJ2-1	TGTGCCAGCAGAGGGGAGAGCGGGGGGCTCAATGAGCAGTTCTTC	CASRGESGGLNEQFF
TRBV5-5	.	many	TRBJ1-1	TGTGCCAGCAGCGAACCCGACAGAGAAGAAGCTTTCTTT	CASSEPDREEAFF
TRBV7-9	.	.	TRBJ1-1	TGTGCCAGCAGGGTCGGCCTGAACACTGAAGCTTTCTTT	CASRVGLNTEAFF
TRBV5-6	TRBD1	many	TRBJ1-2	TGTGCCAGCAGCCCATCCGGGACAGGGGTCACCTTCTATGGCTACACCTTC	CASSPSGTGVTFYGYTF
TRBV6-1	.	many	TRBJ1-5	TGTGCCAGCAGTGTCAAGGGAGGTCAGCCCCAGCATTTT	CASSVKGGQPQHF
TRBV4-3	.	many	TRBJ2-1	TGCGCCAGCAGCCAAGAACCGCAGGGACCTGAGGGAATTTACAATGAGCAGTTCTTC	CASSQEPQGPEGIYNEQFF
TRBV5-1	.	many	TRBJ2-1	TGCGCCAGCAGCCCGGACTGGGAAGCCTACAATGAGCAGTTCTTC	CASSPDWEAYNEQFF
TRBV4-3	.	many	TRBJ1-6	TGCGCCAGCAGCCAAGAGGCGTATGTCTCCTATAATTCACCCCTCCACTTT	CASSQEAYVSYNSPLHF
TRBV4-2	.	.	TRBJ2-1	TGTGCCAGCAGCCAAGATACGGGGGCTTACTCCAATGAGCACTTCTTC	CASSQDTGAYSNEHFF
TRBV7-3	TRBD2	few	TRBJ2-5	TGTGCCAGCAGCCCTGGGTGGGGAGGGGCCCAGTACTTC	CASSPGWGGAQYF
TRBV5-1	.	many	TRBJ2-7	TGCGCCAGCAGCTTTCCGGGACTTGGGAACGAGCAGTACTTC	CASSFPGLGNEQYF
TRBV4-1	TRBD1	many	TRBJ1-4	TGCGCCAGCAGCCAAATCGATGCGACAGGGTATGAAAAACTGTTTTTT	CASSQIDATGYEKLFF
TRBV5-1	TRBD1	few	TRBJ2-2	TGCGCCAGCCTCCGGGACAGTACGATTGGGGGTAACACCGGGGAGCTGTTTTTT	CASLRDSTIGGNTGELFF
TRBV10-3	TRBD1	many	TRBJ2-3	TGTGCCATCAGCTCCGACAGGGTGGGGGCAGATACGCAGTATTTT	CAISSDRVGADTQYF
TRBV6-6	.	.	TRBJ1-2	TGTGCCAGCAGCCCGGGGTATGGCTACACCTTC	CASSPGYGYTF
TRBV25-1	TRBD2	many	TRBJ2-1	TGTGCCAGCAGTGCCCCAGCGGGAGAGAACAATGAGCAGTTCTTC	CASSAPAGENNEQFF
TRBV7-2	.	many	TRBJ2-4	TGTGCCAGCAGCTTAGCGCAGGGAATTCAGTACTTC	CASSLAQGIQYF
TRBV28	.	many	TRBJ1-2	TGTGCCAGCATTCCTGCGGGGACAAAAGGGGACTATGGCTACACCTTC	CASIPAGTKGDYGYTF
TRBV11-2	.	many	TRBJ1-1	TGTGCCACCCGGAACACTGAAGCTTTCTTT	CATRNTEAFF
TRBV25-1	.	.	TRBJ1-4	TGTGCCAGCAGCCTGGGAGGGACAACTAATGAAAAACTGTTTTTT	CASSLGGTTNEKLFF
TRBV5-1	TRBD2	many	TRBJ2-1	TGCGCCAGCAGCTTGCGGGGGGGCAATGAGCAGTTCTTC	CASSLRGGNEQFF
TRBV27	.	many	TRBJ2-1	TGTGCCAGCAGTTTATCCGAGACAGACTACTACAATGAGCAGTTCTTC	CASSLSETDYYNEQFF
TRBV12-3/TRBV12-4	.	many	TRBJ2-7	TGTGCCAGCAGTTCCGGATACGAGCAGTACTTC	CASSSGYEQYF
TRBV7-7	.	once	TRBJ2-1	TGTGCTAGTAGCTTTCGACACACCGGCCTCAATGAGCAGTTCTTC	CASSFRHTGLNEQFF
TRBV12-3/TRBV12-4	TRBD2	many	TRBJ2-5	TGTGCCAGCAGTGGCGCTCTAGCGGGGGACCAAGAGACCCAGTACTTC	CASSGALAGDQETQYF
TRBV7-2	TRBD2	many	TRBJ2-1	TGTGCCAGCAGCCCCGGGCGGGGGGTACAGAATGAGCAGTTCTTC	CASSPGRGVQNEQFF
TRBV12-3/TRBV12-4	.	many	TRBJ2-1	TGTGCCAGCAGCCGGACAGAGAGCTCCTACAATGAGCAGTTCTTC	CASSRTESSYNEQFF
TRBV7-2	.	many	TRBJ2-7	TGTGCCAGCAGCTTAGCATTGGGCAGGGAGGATGAGCAGTACTTC	CASSLALGREDEQYF
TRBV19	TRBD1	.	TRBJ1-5	TGTGCCAGTAGTATAAGGACAGGGAATCAGCCCCAGCATTTT	CASSIRTGNQPQHF
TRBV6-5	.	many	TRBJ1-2	TGTGCCAGCAGTTCGATAGGGCCAGCCGATGGCTACACCTTC	CASSSIGPADGYTF
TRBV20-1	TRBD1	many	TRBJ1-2	TGCAGTGCCCCGGGCGGGACAGGGCTCCATGGCTACACCTTC	CSAPGGTGLHGYTF
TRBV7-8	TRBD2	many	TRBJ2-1	TGTGCCAGCAGCTTAGTGGCCGGGACTAGCCCCTACAATGAGCAGTTCTTC	CASSLVAGTSPYNEQFF
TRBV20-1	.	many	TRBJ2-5	TGCAGTGCTAGAGATCAGGCGGGTCCCTCATCCCAGTACTTC	CSARDQAGPSSQYF
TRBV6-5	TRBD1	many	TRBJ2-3	TGTGCCAGCAGTTACCCCAAACAGGGGACGCAGTATTTT	CASSYPKQGTQYF
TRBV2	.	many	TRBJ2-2	TGTGCCAGCAGGAGGGATGCCGGGGAGCTGTTTTTT	CASRRDAGELFF
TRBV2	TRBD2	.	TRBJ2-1	TGTGCCAGCAGCCCCCCCCTAGCGGTGGAGAATGAGCAGTTCTTC	CASSPPLAVENEQFF